Sequencing of this T cell receptor beta chain was carried out in a study of cytomegalovirus exposure and HLA in healthy donors. The overall study: About 180 million T cells yielded 120 million or so unique TCR beta sequences, as an earlier analysis found. General study points: One later analysis reportedly identified an Asian-associated ancestry cluster that showed fewer N-insertions than the approximately 710-donor mean.

It was with 60 Vbeta and 13 Jbeta primers that the PCR ran. TCRdb keeps only in-frame clones here, not all; method: immunoSEQ multiplex PCR. The sample consists of around 100,000 clones, approximately 82% of them appearing once. For this clone: Its antigen is currently unknown.

The sequenced sample consisted of PBMCs. This TCR was sampled from a female donor in good health and CMV-seropositive.

The DNA of the CDR3 is TGTGCCAGCGGGCAGGGCAATCAGCCCCAGCATTTT. Translated, it gives CASGQGNQPQHF. This chain links TRBV28 with TRBJ1-5; D gene ambiguous. Trimming cost V 8 bases and J 2 bases, with 7 bases left between them. Germline-derived CDR1 and CDR2 are MDHEN and SYDVKM. This CDR3 contains 12 residues. Drawing the rest from reference TRBV28 and TRBJ1-5, the complete variable domain is DVKVTQSSRYLVKRTGEKVFLECVQDMDHENMFWYRQDPGLGLRLIYFSYDVKMKEKGDIPEGYSVSREKKERFSLILESASTNQTSMYLCASGQGNQPQHFGDGTRLSIL.